The clone carrying this T cell receptor beta chain was picked up many times. This sample was included in a study of Graves' ophthalmopathy and Graves' hyperthyroidism. Trimming left V 1 base short and J 0 bases short, with 13 bases between. CDR3 length equals 17 residues. Looked up from germline, CDR1 is KGHSH and CDR2 is LQKENI. RNA served as the template for amplifying TCR beta CDR3 regions. HTBI primers primed a first-round RT-PCR, and a second-round multiplex PCR followed. One entry per CDR3 protein results from TCRdb running MiXCR on the multiplex PCR reads. This table holds some 200,000 distinct CDR3 sequences, less than 30% found once.

V gene TRBV18 combines with J gene TRBJ1-3; D not certain. The sequenced sample was peripheral blood. The clonotype was recovered from a man in his forties or fifties with Graves' ophthalmopathy. The CDR3 sequence is CASSPLQTTYSGNTIYF. The CDR3 nucleotides read TGTGCCAGCTCACCACTGCAGACTACCTACTCTGGAAACACCATATATTTT.